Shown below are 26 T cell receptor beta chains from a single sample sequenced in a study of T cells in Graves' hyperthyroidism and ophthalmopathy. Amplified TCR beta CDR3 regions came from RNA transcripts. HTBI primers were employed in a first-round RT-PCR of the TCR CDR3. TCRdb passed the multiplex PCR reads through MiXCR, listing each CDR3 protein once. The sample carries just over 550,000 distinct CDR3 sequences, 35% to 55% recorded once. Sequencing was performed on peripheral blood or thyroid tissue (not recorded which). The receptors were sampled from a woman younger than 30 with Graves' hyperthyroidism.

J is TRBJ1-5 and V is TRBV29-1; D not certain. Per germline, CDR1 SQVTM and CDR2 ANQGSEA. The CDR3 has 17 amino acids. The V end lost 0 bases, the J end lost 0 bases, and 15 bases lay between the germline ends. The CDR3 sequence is CSVEEPPRPLSNQPQHF. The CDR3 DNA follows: TGCAGCGTTGAAGAACCGCCCAGGCCCCTTAGCAATCAGCCCCAGCATTTT.

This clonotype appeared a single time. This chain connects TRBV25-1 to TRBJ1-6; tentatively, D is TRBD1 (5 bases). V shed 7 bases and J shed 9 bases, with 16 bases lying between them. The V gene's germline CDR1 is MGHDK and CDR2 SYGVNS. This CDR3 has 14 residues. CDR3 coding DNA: TGTGCCAGCATTCCGAAAGGGGCGTTTTCACCCCTCCACTTT. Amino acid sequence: CASIPKGAFSPLHF.

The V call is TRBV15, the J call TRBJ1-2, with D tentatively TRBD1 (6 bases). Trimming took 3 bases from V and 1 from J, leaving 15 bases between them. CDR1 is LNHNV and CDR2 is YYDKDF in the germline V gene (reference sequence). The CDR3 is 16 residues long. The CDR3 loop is CATSSFSPRGNYGYTF. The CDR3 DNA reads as TGTGCCACCAGCAGCTTCTCCCCCAGGGGTAACTATGGCTACACCTTC.

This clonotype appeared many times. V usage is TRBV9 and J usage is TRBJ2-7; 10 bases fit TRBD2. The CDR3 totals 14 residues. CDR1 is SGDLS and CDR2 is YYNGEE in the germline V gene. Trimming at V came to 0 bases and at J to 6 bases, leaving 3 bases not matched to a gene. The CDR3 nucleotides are TGTGCCAGCAGCGTAGATCCTAGCGGGAGCGAGCAGTACTTC. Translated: CASSVDPSGSEQYF.

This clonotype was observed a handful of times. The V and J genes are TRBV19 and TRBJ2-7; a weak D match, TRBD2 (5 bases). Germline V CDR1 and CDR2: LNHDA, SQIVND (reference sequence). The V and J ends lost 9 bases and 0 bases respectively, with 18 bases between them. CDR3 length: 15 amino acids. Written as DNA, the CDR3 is TGTGCCAGCAGAGCCCCTCGAGCGGACTCCTACGAGCAGTACTTC. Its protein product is CASRAPRADSYEQYF.

CDR3 amino acids: CATSPGHPNSPLHF. The CDR3 DNA follows: TGTGCCACCAGTCCGGGACACCCTAATTCACCCCTCCACTTT. The rearrangement joins TRBV24-1 to TRBJ1-6; D possibly corresponds to TRBD1 (6 bases). V lost 6 bases, J lost 6 bases, and 11 bases lay in between. The germline CDR1 and CDR2 sequences are KGHDR and SFDVKD. This CDR3 is 14 amino acids long.

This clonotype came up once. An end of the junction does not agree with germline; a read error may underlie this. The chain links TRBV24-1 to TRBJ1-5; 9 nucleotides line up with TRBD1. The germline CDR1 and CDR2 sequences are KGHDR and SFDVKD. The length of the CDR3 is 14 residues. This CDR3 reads CATSDTDRGRPRHF. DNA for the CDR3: TGTGCCACCAGTGACACGGACAGGGGACGGCCCCGGCATTTT.

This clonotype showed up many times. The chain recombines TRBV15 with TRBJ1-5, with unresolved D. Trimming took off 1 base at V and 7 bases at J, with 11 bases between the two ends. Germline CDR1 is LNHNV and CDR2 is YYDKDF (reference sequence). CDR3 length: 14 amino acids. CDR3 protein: CATSRGEGLQPQHF. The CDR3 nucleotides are TGTGCCACCAGCAGAGGGGAGGGATTACAGCCCCAGCATTTT.

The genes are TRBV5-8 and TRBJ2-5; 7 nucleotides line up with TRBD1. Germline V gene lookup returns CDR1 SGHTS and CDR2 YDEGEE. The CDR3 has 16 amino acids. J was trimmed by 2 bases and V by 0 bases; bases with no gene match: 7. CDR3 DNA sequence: TGTGCCAGCAGCTTGGCCGGGACAGCTTTGCAAGAGACCCAGTACTTC. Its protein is CASSLAGTALQETQYF.

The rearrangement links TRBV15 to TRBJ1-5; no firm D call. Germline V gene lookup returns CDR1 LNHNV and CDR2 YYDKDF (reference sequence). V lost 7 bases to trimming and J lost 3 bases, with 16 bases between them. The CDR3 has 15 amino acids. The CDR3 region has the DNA TGTGCCACCAAGTACGGGGATGGTAACAATCAGCCCCAGCATTTT. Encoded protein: CATKYGDGNNQPQHF.

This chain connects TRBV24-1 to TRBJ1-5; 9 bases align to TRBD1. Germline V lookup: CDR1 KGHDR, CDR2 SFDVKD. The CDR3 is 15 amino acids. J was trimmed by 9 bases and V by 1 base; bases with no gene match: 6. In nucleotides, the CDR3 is TGTGCCACCAGTGATTTCCGACAGGGGGATGCGCCCCAGCATTTT. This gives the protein CATSDFRQGDAPQHF.

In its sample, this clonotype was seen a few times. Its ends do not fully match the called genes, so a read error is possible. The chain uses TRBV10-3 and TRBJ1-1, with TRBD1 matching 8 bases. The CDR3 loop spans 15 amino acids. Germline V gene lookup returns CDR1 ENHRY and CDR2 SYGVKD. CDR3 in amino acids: CASSLPTGESTEAFF. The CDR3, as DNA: TGTGCCAGCAGTCTACCGACAGGGGAGAGCACTGAAGCTTTCTTT.

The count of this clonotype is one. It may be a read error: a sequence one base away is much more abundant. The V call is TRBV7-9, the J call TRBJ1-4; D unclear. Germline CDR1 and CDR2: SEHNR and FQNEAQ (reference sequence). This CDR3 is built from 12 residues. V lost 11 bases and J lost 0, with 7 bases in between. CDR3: CAGSTTNEKLFF. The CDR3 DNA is TGTGCCGGGTCAACAACTAATGAAAAACTGTTTTTT.

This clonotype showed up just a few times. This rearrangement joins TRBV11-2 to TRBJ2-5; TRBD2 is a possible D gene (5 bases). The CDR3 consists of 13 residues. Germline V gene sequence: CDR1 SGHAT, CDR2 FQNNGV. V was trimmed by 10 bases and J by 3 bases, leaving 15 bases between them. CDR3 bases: TGTGCCACCGGACGGGGTAGGGAAGAGACCCAGTACTTC. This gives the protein CATGRGREETQYF.

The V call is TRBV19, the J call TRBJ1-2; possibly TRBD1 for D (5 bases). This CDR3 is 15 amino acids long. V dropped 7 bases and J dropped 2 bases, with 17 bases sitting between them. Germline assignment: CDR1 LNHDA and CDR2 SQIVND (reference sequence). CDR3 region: CASTIGGDRNYGYTF. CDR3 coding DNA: TGTGCCAGTACCATAGGAGGGGATAGAAACTATGGCTACACCTTC.

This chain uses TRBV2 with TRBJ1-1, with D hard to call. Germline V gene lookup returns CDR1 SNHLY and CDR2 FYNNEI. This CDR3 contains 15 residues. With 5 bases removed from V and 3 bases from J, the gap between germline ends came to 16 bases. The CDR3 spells CASSLSPGWDTEAFF. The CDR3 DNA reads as TGTGCCAGCAGTTTATCCCCGGGGTGGGACACTGAAGCTTTCTTT. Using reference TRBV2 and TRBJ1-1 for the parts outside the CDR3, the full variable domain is EPEVTQTPSHQVTQMGQEVILRCVPISNHLYFYWYRQILGQKVEFLVSFYNNEISEKSEIFDDQFSVERPDGSNFTLKIRSTKLEDSAMYFCASSLSPGWDTEAFFGQGTRLTVV.

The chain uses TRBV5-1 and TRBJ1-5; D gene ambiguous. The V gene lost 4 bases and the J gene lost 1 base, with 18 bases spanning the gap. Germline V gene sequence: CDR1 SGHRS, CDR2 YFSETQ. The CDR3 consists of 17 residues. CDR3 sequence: CASSSAPDRGSNQPQHF. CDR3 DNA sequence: TGCGCCAGCAGCAGTGCACCGGACCGTGGGAGCAATCAGCCCCAGCATTTT.

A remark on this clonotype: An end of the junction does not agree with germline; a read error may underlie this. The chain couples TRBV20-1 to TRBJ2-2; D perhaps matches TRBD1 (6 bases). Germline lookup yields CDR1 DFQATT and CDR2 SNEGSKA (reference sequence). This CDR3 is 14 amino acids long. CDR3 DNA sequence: TGCGGTGCTAGAATGGGACACCTGGGCCGGGAGCTGTTTTTT. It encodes CGARMGHLGRELFF.

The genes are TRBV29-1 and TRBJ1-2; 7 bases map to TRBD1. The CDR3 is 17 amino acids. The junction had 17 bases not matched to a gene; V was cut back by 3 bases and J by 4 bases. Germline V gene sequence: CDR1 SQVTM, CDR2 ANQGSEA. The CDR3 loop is CSVDPFGTEKLRYGYTF. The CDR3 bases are TGCAGCGTTGACCCCTTCGGGACAGAAAAGCTTCGCTATGGCTACACCTTC.

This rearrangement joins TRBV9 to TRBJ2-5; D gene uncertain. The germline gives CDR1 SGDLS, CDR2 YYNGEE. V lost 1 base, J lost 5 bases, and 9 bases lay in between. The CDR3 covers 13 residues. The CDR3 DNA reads TGTGCCAGCAGCGTAAACCTTGGGGAGACCCAGTACTTC. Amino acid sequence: CASSVNLGETQYF.

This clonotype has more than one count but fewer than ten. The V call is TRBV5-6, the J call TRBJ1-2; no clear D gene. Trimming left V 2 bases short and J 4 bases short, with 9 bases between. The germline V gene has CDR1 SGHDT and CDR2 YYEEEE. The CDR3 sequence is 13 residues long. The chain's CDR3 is CASSFFQPYGYTF. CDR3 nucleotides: TGTGCCAGCAGCTTTTTTCAGCCCTATGGCTACACCTTC.

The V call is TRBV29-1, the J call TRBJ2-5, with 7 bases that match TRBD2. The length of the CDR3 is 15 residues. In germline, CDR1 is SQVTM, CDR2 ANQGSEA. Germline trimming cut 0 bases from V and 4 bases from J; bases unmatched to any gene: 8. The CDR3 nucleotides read TGCAGCGTTGAAGATAGGGTAACGGGAGGAGAGACCCAGTACTTC. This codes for CSVEDRVTGGETQYF.

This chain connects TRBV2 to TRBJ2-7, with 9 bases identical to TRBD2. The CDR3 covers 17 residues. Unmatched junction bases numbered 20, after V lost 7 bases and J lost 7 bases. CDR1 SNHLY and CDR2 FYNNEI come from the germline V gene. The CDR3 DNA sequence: TGTGCCAGCAAAGGTTTCTTGGAGCGGGAGGCGCAACCGGAGCAGTACTTC. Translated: CASKGFLEREAQPEQYF.

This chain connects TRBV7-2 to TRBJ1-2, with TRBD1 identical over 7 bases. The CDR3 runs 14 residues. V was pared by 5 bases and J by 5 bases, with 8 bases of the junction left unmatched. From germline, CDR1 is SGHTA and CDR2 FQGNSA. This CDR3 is CASSREGGRYGYTF. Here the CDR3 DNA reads TGTGCCAGCAGCCGGGAAGGGGGCAGGTATGGCTACACCTTC.

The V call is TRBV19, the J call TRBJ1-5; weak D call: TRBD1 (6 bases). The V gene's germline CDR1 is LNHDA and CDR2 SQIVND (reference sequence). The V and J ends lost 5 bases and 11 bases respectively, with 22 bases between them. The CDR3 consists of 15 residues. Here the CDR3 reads CASSEGQNIEGSQHF. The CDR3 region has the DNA TGTGCCAGTAGTGAAGGACAGAATATTGAAGGGTCCCAGCATTTT. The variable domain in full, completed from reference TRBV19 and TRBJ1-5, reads DGGITQSPKYLFRKEGQNVTLSCEQNLNHDAMYWYRQDPGQGLRLIYYSQIVNDFQKGDIAEGYSVSREKKESFPLTVTSAQKNPTAFYLCASSEGQNIEGSQHFGDGTRLSIL.

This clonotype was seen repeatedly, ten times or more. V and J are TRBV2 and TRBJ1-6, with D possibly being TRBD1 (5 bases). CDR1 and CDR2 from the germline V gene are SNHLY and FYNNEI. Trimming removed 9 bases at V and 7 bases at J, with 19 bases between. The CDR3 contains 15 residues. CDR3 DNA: TGTGCCAGAGCAGAGGGACCGCGGGGGAATTCACCCCTCCACTTT. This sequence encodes CARAEGPRGNSPLHF.